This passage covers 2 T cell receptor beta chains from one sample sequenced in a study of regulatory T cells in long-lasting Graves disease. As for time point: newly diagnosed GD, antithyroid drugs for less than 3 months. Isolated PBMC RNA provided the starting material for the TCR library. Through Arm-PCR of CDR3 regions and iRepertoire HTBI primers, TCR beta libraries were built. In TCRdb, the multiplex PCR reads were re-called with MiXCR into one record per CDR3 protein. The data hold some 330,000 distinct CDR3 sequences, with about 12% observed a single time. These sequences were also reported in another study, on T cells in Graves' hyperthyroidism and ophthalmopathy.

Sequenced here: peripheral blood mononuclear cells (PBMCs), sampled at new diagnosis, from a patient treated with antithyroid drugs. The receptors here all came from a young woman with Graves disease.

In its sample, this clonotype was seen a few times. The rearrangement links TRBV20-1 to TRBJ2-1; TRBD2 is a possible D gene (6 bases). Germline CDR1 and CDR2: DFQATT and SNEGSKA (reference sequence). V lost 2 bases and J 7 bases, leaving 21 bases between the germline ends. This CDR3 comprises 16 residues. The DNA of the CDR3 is TGCAGTGCTAGATCACAACGGGGCGCCCGGGGGAATGAGCAGTTCTTC. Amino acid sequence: CSARSQRGARGNEQFF.

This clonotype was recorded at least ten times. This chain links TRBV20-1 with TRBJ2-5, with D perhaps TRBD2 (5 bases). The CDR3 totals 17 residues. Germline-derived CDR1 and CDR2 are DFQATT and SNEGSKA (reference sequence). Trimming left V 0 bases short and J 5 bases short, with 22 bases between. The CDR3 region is CSARDSGSQEVGETQYF. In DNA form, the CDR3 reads TGCAGTGCTAGAGATTCGGGTAGCCAGGAGGTAGGGGAGACCCAGTACTTC.